A selection of T cell receptor beta chains follows, all from one sample in a study of blood T cell repertoires in COVID-19. TCRdb's copy holds only in-frame clones and misses some; the assay was immunoSEQ multiplex PCR. The table records roughly 160,000 clones, around four fifths of them present only once. Sequencing input: peripheral blood. The receptors stem from a woman older than 75 with COVID-19, enrolled during active disease. CDR3s include the opening cysteine and the closing phenylalanine or tryptophan. D genes are given only for firm matches. Clone size appears in some rows only: once, few, many, or a class for an expanded clone.

V	size	J	D	DNA	CDR3
TRBV9	.	TRBJ1-1	TRBD1	TGTGCCAGCAGCTTCGGGACAGGGAACACTGAAGCTTTCTTT	CASSFGTGNTEAFF
TRBV5-1	.	TRBJ2-2	.	TGCGCCAGCAGCCGAGGGGGATCGAACACCGGGGAGCTGTTTTTT	CASSRGGSNTGELFF
TRBV7-7	.	TRBJ1-1	.	TGTGCTAGCGGGGAGGGTTGGGGCACTGAAGCTTTCTTT	CASGEGWGTEAFF
TRBV5-4	few	TRBJ1-2	TRBD1	TGTGCCAGCAGCCCAGGGGGGTTCGGGGGCTACACCTTC	CASSPGGFGGYTF
TRBV18	once	TRBJ1-4	.	TGTGCCAGCTCACCGCCGTCTAATGAAAAATTGTTTTTT	CASSPPSNEKLFF
TRBV5-1	once	TRBJ1-1	.	TGCGCCAGCAGCTATGACATGAACACTGAAGCTTTCTTT	CASSYDMNTEAFF
TRBV20-1	.	TRBJ2-2	TRBD2	TGCAGTGCTAGTTGGGCCGCTAGCGGGGAGAACACCGGGGAGCTGTTTTTT	CSASWAASGENTGELFF
TRBV6-2/TRBV6-3	.	TRBJ2-1	TRBD2	TGTGCCAGCAGTTACGGACTAGCGGGGAATAATGAGCAGTTCTTC	CASSYGLAGNNEQFF
TRBV20-1	.	TRBJ1-1	.	TGCAGTGCACGCCTGAGGACTGAAGCTTTCTTT	CSARLRTEAFF
TRBV18	.	TRBJ1-4	.	TGTGCCAGCTCACCAGGTGGGGGCAGGAATGAAAAACTGTTTTTT	CASSPGGGRNEKLFF
TRBV5-4	.	TRBJ1-1	.	TGTGCCAGCAGCCCTAAAGACACTGAAGCTTTCTTT	CASSPKDTEAFF
TRBV4-1	.	TRBJ1-6	.	TGCGCCAGCAGCCAAGTACAGGGCTCCACCTATAATTCACCCCTCCACTTT	CASSQVQGSTYNSPLHF
TRBV7-6	.	TRBJ2-1	TRBD2	TGTGCCAGCAGCTTAGAGAGTAGCGGGTACAATGAGCAGTTCTTC	CASSLESSGYNEQFF
TRBV19	.	TRBJ2-7	TRBD1	TGTGCCAGTAGTGGAAAGACAGGGGTCTACGAGCAGTACTTC	CASSGKTGVYEQYF
TRBV3-1/TRBV3-2	.	TRBJ2-5	.	TGTGCCAGCCAGGGCCGCGCGACCCAAGAGACCCAGTACTTC	CASQGRATQETQYF
TRBV11-2	few	TRBJ2-1	TRBD2	TGTGCCAGCAGCCCATCCCGACTAGCGGGATGGGAGCAGTTCTTC	CASSPSRLAGWEQFF
TRBV19	.	TRBJ1-5	.	TGTGCCAGTAGTAGACAACGCAATCAGCCCCAGCATTTT	CASSRQRNQPQHF
TRBV7-7	.	TRBJ2-3	.	TGTGCTAGCAGCTTAGCCCCGGGAATCACAGATACGCAGTATTTT	CASSLAPGITDTQYF
TRBV5-4	.	TRBJ1-1	TRBD1	TGTGCCAGCAGCTCCCCGGGACAGGGGATGGGGAACACTGAAGCTTTCTTT	CASSSPGQGMGNTEAFF
TRBV18	.	TRBJ1-2	.	TGTGCCAGCTCACCATATTTACAGGACTATGGCTACACCTTC	CASSPYLQDYGYTF
TRBV27	once	TRBJ1-6	.	TGTGCCAGCAGTTTATCAGGGGGACCCCTCCACTTT	CASSLSGGPLHF
TRBV7-8	.	TRBJ1-2	.	TGTGCCAGCAGCGGAGCGTCGGGGGGGGCAGTAGGGTATGGCTACACCTTC	CASSGASGGAVGYGYTF
TRBV6-6	.	TRBJ2-3	TRBD2	TGTGCCAGCAGTTACCCAGCGGGAGTAGTAGATACGCAGTATTTT	CASSYPAGVVDTQYF
TRBV9	.	TRBJ2-1	.	TGTGCCAGCAGCGTGTCGAACAGGAACAATGAGCAGTTCTTC	CASSVSNRNNEQFF
TRBV18	once	TRBJ2-3	TRBD2	TGTGCCAGCTCACCAGGGCTAGCGGGAGCAACTGCAGATACGCAGTATTTT	CASSPGLAGATADTQYF
TRBV4-2	few	TRBJ1-2	.	TGTGCCAGCAGCCAAGATTTGGAGGTTTTCGGGTACACCTTC	CASSQDLEVFGYTF
TRBV18	.	TRBJ1-2	TRBD1	TGTGCCAGCTCACCAACGATGAGACAGGGGTACTATGGCTACACCTTC	CASSPTMRQGYYGYTF
TRBV3-1/TRBV3-2	once	TRBJ2-1	.	TGTGCCAGCAGCCAAGTTGCGGGGATGGTTGGGCAGTTCTTC	CASSQVAGMVGQFF
TRBV19	.	TRBJ1-3	.	TGTGCCAGTACCCCCGGTTTCCAGAGTCCGGGAGGAAACACCATATATTTT	CASTPGFQSPGGNTIYF
TRBV5-1	.	TRBJ2-1	TRBD2	TGCGCCAGCAGCTTGGGGGGGACTACACTCAATGAGCAGTTCTTC	CASSLGGTTLNEQFF
TRBV12-5	.	TRBJ2-7	.	TGTGCTAGTGTCTGGGGCAGGTCGTATCGCGAGCAGTACTTC	CASVWGRSYREQYF
TRBV5-4	few	TRBJ1-4	.	TGTGCCAGCAGCCCCAATTGGGGCAATGAAAAACTGTTTTTT	CASSPNWGNEKLFF
TRBV4-2	.	TRBJ1-4	TRBD1	TGTGCCAGCAGCCAAGGGAGGACAGGGAATGAAAAACTGTTTTTT	CASSQGRTGNEKLFF
TRBV6-5	.	TRBJ2-7	.	TGTGCCAGCAGTTACTCGGACAGTTCCTACGAGCAGTACTTC	CASSYSDSSYEQYF
TRBV4-1	few	TRBJ2-1	TRBD1	TGCGCCAGCACAGACAGGGTAAACTACAATGAGCAGTTCTTC	CASTDRVNYNEQFF
TRBV23-1	.	TRBJ2-7	.	TGCGCCAGCAGTCAAGCTAAATTTTCATGGGACACCAAAGCTTACGAGCAGTACTTC	CASSQAKFSWDTKAYEQYF
TRBV28	.	TRBJ2-7	TRBD1	TGTGCCAGCAGTCGACAGGGACCTCTTGACGGCTACGAGCAGTACTTC	CASSRQGPLDGYEQYF
TRBV19	.	TRBJ2-7	.	TGTGCCAGTAGTGCCGGCGGGACGGCCGAGCAGTACTTC	CASSAGGTAEQYF
TRBV19	.	TRBJ2-1	TRBD2	TGTGCCAGCCAAACTAGCGGGAGATATTACAATGAGCAGTTCTTC	CASQTSGRYYNEQFF
TRBV10-3	.	TRBJ2-3	TRBD2	TGTGCCATCAATGAGGCGGGGGGCCTCCGCGCAGATACGCAGTATTTT	CAINEAGGLRADTQYF
TRBV5-6	.	TRBJ1-2	.	TGTGCCAGCAGCTTGGTGTCAGGGGTACGACGCTACGGCTACACCTTC	CASSLVSGVRRYGYTF